The source of this T cell receptor (beta chain) is a study of neoadjuvant nivolumab and ipilimumab in lung cancer. The study's findings and limits: Only two of four nivolumab-treated tumors gained richness and clonality by surgery. A small number of samples were TCR sequenced. Blood richness before therapy tracked richness in tumors resected after neoadjuvant therapy.

The CDR3 has 15 amino acids. Germline V gives CDR1 SGHRS, CDR2 YFSETQ. Between the trimmed V and J ends, which lost 1 base and 10 bases, there was a span of 17 bases. Concerning this clone itself: The antigen is undetermined.

TCRdb's copy holds only in-frame clones and misses some; the assay was immunoSEQ multiplex PCR. Counted here are fewer than 35,000 clones, 65% to 85% occurring once; the ten biggest clones make up 5.5% to 6.5%. The sequence came from an adult with non-small cell lung cancer. The chain uses TRBV5-1 and TRBJ2-2; D ambiguous. The sample consisted of peripheral blood, taken before neoadjuvant nivolumab, alone or with ipilimumab. DNA of the CDR3: TGCGCCAGCAGCTTGCTTTCGCCATGGACGTCGGAGCTGTTTTTT. Translating gives CASSLLSPWTSELFF.